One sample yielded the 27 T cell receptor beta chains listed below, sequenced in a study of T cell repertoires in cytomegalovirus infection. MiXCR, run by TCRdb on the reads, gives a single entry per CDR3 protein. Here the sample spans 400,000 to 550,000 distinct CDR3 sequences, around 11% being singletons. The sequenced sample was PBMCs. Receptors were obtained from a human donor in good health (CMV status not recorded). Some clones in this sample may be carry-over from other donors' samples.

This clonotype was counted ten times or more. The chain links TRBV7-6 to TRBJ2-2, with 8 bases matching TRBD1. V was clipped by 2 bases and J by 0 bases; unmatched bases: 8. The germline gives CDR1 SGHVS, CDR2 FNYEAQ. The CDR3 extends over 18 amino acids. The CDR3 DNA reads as TGTGCCAGCAGCTTATGGAGGGTCAGGGGGCCGAACACCGGGGAGCTGTTTTTT. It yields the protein CASSLWRVRGPNTGELFF. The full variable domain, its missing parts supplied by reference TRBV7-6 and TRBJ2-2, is GAGVSQSPRYKVTKRGQDVALRCDPISGHVSLYWYRQALGQGPEFLTYFNYEAQQDKSGLPNDRFSAERPEGSISTLTIQRTEQRDSAMYRCASSLWRVRGPNTGELFFGEGSRLTVL.

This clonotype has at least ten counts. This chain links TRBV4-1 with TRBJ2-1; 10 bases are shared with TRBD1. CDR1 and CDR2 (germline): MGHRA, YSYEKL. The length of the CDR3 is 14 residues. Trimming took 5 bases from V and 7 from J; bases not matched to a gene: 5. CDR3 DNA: TGCGCCAGCAGCGGCCGACAGGGGGCTAATGAGCAGTTCTTC. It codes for CASSGRQGANEQFF.

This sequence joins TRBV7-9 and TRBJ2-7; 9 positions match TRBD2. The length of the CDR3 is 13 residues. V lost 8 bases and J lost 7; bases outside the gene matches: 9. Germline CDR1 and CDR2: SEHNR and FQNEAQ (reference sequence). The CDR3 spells CASLISGSNEQYF. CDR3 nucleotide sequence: TGTGCCAGCCTTATTAGCGGGAGCAATGAGCAGTACTTC.

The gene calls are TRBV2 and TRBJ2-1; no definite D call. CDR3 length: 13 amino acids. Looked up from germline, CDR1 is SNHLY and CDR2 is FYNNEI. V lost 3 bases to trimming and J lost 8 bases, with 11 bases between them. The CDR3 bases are TGTGCCAGCAGTGAGATGCCTAGGTATGAGCAGTTCTTC. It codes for CASSEMPRYEQFF.

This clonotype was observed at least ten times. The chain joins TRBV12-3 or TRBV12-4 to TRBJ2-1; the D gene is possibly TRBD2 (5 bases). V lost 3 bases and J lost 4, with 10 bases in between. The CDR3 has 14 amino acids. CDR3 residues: CASSFAVAYNEQFF. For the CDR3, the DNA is TGTGCCAGCAGTTTTGCGGTAGCGTACAATGAGCAGTTCTTC.

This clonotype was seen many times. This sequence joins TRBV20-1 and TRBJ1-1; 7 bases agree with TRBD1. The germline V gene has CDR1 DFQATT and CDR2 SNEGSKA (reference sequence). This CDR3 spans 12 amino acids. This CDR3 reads CSARTGNTEAFF. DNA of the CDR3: TGCAGCGCCCGGACAGGGAACACTGAAGCTTTCTTT.

CDR3: CASSSVGTSAYEQYF. For the CDR3, the DNA is TGTGCCAGCAGTTCCGTGGGGACTAGCGCCTACGAGCAGTACTTC. The V gene is TRBV12-3 or TRBV12-4, the J gene TRBJ2-7, with 10 bases that match TRBD2. J gave up 2 bases and V 4 bases, and 5 bases lay outside the gene matches. This CDR3 has 15 residues.

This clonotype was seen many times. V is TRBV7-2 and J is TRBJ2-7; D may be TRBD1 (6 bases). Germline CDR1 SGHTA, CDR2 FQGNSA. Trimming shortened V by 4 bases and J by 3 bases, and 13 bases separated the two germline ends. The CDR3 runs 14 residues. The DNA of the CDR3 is TGTGCCAGCAGCTCCTGGGACACGTACTACGAGCAGTACTTC. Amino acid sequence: CASSSWDTYYEQYF.

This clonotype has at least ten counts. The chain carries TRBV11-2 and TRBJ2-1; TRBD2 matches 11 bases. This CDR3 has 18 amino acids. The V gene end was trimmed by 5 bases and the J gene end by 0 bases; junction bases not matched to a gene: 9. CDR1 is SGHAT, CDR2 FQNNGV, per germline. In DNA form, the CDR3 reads TGTGCCAGCAGCGTTCGACTAGCGGGGATGAGCTCCTACAATGAGCAGTTCTTC. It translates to CASSVRLAGMSSYNEQFF.

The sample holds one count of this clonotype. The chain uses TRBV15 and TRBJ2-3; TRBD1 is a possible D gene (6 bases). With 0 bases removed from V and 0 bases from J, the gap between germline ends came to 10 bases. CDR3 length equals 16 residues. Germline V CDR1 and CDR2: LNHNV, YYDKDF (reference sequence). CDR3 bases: TGTGCCACCAGCAGAGATGGGGGCCTAAGCACAGATACGCAGTATTTT. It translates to CATSRDGGLSTDTQYF.

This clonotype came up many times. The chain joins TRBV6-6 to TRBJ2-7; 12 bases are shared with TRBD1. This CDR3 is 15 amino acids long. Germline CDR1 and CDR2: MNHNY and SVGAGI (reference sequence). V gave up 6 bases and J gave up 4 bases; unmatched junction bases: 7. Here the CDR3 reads CASSPTGQGAYEQYF. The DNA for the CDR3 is TGTGCCAGCAGCCCTACGGGACAGGGGGCTTACGAGCAGTACTTC.

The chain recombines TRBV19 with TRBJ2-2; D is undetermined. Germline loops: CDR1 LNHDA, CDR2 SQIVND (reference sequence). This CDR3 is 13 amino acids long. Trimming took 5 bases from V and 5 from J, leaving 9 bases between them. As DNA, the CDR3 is TGTGCCAGTAGTGAGGCTTTAACCGGGGAGCTGTTTTTT. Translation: CASSEALTGELFF.

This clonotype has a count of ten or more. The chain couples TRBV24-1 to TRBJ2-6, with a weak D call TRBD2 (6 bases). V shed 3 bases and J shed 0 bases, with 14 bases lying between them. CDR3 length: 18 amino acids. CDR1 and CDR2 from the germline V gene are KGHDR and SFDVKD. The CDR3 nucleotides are TGTGCCACCAGTGATCCTCGGGACTTCAGCTCTGGGGCCAACGTCCTGACTTTC. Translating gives CATSDPRDFSSGANVLTF.

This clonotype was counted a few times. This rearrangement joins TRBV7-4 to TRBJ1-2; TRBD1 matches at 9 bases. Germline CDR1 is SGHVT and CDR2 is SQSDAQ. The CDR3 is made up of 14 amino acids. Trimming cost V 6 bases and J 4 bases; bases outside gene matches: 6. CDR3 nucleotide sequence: TGTGCCAGCAGGGGGACAGGGATGCTCTATGGCTACACCTTC. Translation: CASRGTGMLYGYTF.

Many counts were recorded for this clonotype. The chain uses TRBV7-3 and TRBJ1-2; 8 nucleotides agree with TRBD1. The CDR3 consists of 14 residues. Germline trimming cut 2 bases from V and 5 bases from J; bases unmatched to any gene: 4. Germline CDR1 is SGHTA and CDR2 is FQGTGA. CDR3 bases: TGTGCCAGCAGCTTATCAGGGGGCAGATATGGCTACACCTTC. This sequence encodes CASSLSGGRYGYTF.

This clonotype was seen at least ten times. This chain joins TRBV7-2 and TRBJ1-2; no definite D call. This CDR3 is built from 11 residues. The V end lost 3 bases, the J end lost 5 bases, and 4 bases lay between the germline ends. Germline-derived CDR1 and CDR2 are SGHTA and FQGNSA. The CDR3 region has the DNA TGTGCCAGCAGCTTCTCTTATGGCTACACCTTC. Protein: CASSFSYGYTF.

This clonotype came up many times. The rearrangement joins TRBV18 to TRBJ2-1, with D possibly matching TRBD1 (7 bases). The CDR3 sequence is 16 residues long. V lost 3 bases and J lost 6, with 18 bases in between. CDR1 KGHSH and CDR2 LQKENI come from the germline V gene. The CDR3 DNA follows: TGTGCCAGCTCACCCTGGGCAGGGGGAGGAGGCAATGAGCAGTTCTTC. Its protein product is CASSPWAGGGGNEQFF.

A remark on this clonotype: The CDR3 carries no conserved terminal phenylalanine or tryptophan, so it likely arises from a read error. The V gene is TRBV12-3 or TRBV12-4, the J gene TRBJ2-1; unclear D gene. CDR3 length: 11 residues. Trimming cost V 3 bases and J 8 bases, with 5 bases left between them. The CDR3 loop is CASSFGYEQFL. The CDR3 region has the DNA TGTGCCAGCAGTTTTGGGTATGAGCAGTTCTTA.

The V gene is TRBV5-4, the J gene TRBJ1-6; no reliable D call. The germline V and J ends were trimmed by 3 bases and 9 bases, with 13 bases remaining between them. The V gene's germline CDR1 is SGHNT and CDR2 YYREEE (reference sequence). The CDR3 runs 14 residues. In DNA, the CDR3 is TGTGCCAGCAGCTCCGACAAGGACGGTTCACCCCTCCACTTT. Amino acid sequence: CASSSDKDGSPLHF.

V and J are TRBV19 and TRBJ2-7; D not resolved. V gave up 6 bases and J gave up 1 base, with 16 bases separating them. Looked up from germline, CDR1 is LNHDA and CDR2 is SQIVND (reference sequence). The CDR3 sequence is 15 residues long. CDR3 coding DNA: TGTGCCAGTAGCCCGATTGAAGGGAATTCCTACGAGCAGTACTTC. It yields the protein CASSPIEGNSYEQYF.

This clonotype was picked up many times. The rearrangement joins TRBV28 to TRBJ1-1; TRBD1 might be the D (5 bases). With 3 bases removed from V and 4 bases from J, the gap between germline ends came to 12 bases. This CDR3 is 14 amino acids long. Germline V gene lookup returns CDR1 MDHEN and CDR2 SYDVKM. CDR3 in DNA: TGTGCCAGCAGTTTGCCAGGGTTGGTCACTGAAGCTTTCTTT. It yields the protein CASSLPGLVTEAFF.

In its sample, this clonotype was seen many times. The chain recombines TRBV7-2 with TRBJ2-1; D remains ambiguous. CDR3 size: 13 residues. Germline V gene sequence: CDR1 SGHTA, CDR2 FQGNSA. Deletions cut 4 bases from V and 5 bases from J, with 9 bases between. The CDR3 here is CASSWARDNEQFF. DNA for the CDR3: TGTGCCAGCAGCTGGGCACGGGACAATGAGCAGTTCTTC.

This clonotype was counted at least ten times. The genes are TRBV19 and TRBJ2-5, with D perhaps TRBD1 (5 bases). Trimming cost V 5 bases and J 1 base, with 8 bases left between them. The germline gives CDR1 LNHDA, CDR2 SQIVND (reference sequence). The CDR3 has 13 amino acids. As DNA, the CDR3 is TGTGCCAGTAGTGTCGACAGCCAAGAGACCCAGTACTTC. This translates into CASSVDSQETQYF.

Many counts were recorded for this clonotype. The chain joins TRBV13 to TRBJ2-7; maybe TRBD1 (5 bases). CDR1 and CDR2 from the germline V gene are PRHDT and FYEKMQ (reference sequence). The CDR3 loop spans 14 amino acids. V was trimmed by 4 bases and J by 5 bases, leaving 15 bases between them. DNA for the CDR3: TGTGCCAGCAGCTCCAGTAGCAGGGTCCACGAGCAGTACTTC. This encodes CASSSSSRVHEQYF.

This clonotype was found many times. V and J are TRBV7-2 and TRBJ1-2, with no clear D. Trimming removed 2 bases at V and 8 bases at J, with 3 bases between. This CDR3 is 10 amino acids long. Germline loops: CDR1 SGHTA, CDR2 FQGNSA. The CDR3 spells CASSLWGYTF. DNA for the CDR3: TGTGCCAGCAGCTTATGGGGCTACACCTTC.

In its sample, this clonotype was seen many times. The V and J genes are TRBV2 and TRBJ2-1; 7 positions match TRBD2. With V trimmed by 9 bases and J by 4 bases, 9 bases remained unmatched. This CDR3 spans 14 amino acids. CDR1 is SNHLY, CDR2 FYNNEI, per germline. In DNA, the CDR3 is TGTGCCAGTTGGGAGGGCCGACTGTACAATGAGCAGTTCTTC. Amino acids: CASWEGRLYNEQFF. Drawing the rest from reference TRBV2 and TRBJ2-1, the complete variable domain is EPEVTQTPSHQVTQMGQEVILRCVPISNHLYFYWYRQILGQKVEFLVSFYNNEISEKSEIFDDQFSVERPDGSNFTLKIRSTKLEDSAMYFCASWEGRLYNEQFFGPGTRLTVL.

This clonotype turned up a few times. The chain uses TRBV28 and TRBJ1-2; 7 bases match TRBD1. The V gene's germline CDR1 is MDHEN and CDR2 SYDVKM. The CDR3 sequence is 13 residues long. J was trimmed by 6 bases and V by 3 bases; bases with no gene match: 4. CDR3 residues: CASSLRGRHGYTF. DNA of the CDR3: TGTGCCAGCAGTTTGAGGGGGCGCCATGGCTACACCTTC.